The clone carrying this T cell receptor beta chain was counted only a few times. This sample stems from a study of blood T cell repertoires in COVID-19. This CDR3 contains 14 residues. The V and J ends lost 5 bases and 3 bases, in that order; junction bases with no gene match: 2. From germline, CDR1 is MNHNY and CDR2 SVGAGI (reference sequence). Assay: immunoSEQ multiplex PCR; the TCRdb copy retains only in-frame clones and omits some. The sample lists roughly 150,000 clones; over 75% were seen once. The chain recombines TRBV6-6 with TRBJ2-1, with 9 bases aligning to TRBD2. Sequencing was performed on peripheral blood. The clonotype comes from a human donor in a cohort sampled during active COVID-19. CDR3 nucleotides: TGTGCCAGCAGTAATAGCGGGGGCTACAATGAGCAGTTCTTC. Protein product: CASSNSGGYNEQFF.